Each of the 11 T cell receptor beta chains below was sequenced from the same sample in a study of cytomegalovirus exposure and HLA in healthy donors. The PCR contained 60 Vbeta and 13 Jbeta primers. The data were produced by immunoSEQ multiplex PCR, yet TCRdb's version contains in-frame clones alone and is incomplete. Altogether about 210,000 clones are present, 81% being singletons, with the ten largest covering roughly 3.6%. Sequenced sample: PBMCs. The receptors were sampled from a man between 40 and 49 years old in good health and CMV-seropositive.

The chain employs TRBV5-6 and TRBJ2-7; 9 nucleotides align to TRBD1. CDR3 size: 15 residues. In germline, CDR1 is SGHDT, CDR2 YYEEEE. After removal of 4 bases from V and 3 bases from J, the junction contained 8 bases not matched to a gene. The CDR3 sequence is CASSRGQGPDYEQYF. CDR3 sequence (DNA): TGTGCCAGCAGCAGAGGACAGGGGCCAGACTACGAGCAGTACTTC.

CDR3 sequence (DNA): TGTGCCAGCAGTTTGTCAGAGAACACTGAAGCTTTCTTT. Translation gives CASSLSENTEAFF. The genes are TRBV28 and TRBJ1-1; D not certain. CDR1 and CDR2 from the germline V gene are MDHEN and SYDVKM. The V and J ends lost 3 bases and 1 base respectively, with 6 bases between them. The CDR3 covers 13 residues. The whole variable domain, remainder taken from reference TRBV28 and TRBJ1-1, is DVKVTQSSRYLVKRTGEKVFLECVQDMDHENMFWYRQDPGLGLRLIYFSYDVKMKEKGDIPEGYSVSREKKERFSLILESASTNQTSMYLCASSLSENTEAFFGQGTRLTVV.

V and J are TRBV4-1 and TRBJ1-2; 10 bases map to TRBD1. V dropped 2 bases and J dropped 1; count of bases not matched to a gene: 4. Germline assignment: CDR1 MGHRA and CDR2 YSYEKL. The CDR3 length is 16 residues. The CDR3 sequence: CASSQPTGGFNYGYTF. Here the CDR3 DNA reads TGCGCCAGCAGCCAACCGACAGGGGGCTTTAACTATGGCTACACCTTC.

This clone was detected once. The chain uses TRBV6-6 and TRBJ2-2; 8 bases are shared with TRBD1. CDR1 and CDR2 from the germline V gene are MNHNY and SVGAGI (reference sequence). The CDR3 contains 15 residues. V shed 0 bases, J shed 7 bases, and the junction held 4 bases outside the gene matches. The DNA of the CDR3 is TGTGCCAGCAGTTACTCCGCAGGGGGCTTCGGGGAGCTGTTTTTT. Encoded protein: CASSYSAGGFGELFF.

This chain joins TRBV9 and TRBJ2-7; TRBD1 aligns across 7 bases. The germline V gene encodes CDR1 SGDLS and CDR2 YYNGEE. The V and J ends lost 4 bases and 2 bases, in that order; junction bases with no gene match: 6. This CDR3 has 14 amino acids. CDR3 region: CASSPPGTAYEQYF. CDR3 DNA: TGTGCCAGCAGCCCTCCCGGGACAGCCTACGAGCAGTACTTC.

The chain uses TRBV5-4 and TRBJ2-7; D remains ambiguous. CDR1 and CDR2 from the germline V gene are SGHNT and YYREEE (reference sequence). The CDR3 has 11 amino acids. Trimming took off 2 bases at V and 6 bases at J, with 6 bases between the two ends. In DNA form, the CDR3 reads TGTGCCAGCAGCTTCGGCGGCGAGCAGTACTTC. Translation: CASSFGGEQYF.

This clone was seen just once. V is TRBV7-9 and J is TRBJ2-7; 15 bases are shared with TRBD2. Germline CDR1 is SEHNR and CDR2 is FQNEAQ (reference sequence). CDR3 size: 17 residues. Trimming cost V 5 bases and J 2 bases; bases outside gene matches: 7. The CDR3 sequence: CASSDGTSGGPTYEQYF. The CDR3 DNA reads TGTGCCAGCAGCGACGGGACTAGCGGGGGGCCAACCTACGAGCAGTACTTC.

The chain couples TRBV5-1 to TRBJ1-4, with D tentatively TRBD1 (5 bases). Germline CDR1 SGHRS, CDR2 YFSETQ. There are 15 residues in the CDR3. V was cut by 1 base and J by 8 bases, with 15 bases left in between. This CDR3 is CASSLLRGAGEKLFF. CDR3 sequence (DNA): TGCGCCAGCAGCTTGTTAAGGGGCGCAGGGGAAAAACTGTTTTTT.

The rearrangement uses TRBV28 and TRBJ2-7; 7 bases are a match to TRBD1. With 7 bases clipped from V and 0 bases from J, the junction kept 6 bases outside the gene matches. The CDR3 is made up of 14 amino acids. The germline V gene has CDR1 MDHEN and CDR2 SYDVKM. This CDR3 reads CASKQQGFSYEQYF. The CDR3 DNA reads TGTGCCAGCAAACAACAGGGGTTCTCCTACGAGCAGTACTTC. Based on the CDR3 plus reference TRBV28 and TRBJ2-7, the full variable domain is DVKVTQSSRYLVKRTGEKVFLECVQDMDHENMFWYRQDPGLGLRLIYFSYDVKMKEKGDIPEGYSVSREKKERFSLILESASTNQTSMYLCASKQQGFSYEQYFGPGTRLTVT.

Concerning this clone: The germline gene is not matched at one end of the junction; a read error may be the cause. The rearrangement joins TRBV6-5 to TRBJ2-7; D ambiguous. The V gene's germline CDR1 is MNHEY and CDR2 SVGAGI. The CDR3 is 11 amino acids. CDR3 amino acids: CASSYKREQYF. CDR3 coding DNA: TGCGCCAGCAGTTACAAGCGCGAGCAGTACTTC.

The rearrangement uses TRBV6-6 and TRBJ2-5, with D possibly being TRBD1 (6 bases). Trimming shortened V by 6 bases and J by 5 bases, and 10 bases separated the two germline ends. Germline assignment: CDR1 MNHNY and CDR2 SVGAGI (reference sequence). The CDR3 loop spans 12 amino acids. The CDR3 sequence is CASSRGDETQYF. CDR3 sequence (DNA): TGTGCCAGCAGCAGGGGTGACGAGACCCAGTACTTC.